The T cell receptor (beta chain) described here comes from a study of long-term antiretroviral therapy in people with HIV. The CDR3 covers 14 residues. Trimming removed 5 bases at V and 4 bases at J, with 14 bases between. CDR1 is SNHLY, CDR2 FYNNEI, per germline. Runs used v3.0 of the immunoSEQ assay and were done at survey level. Measured with immunoSEQ multiplex PCR; TCRdb has only the in-frame clones, and not every one. The table includes 26,000 or so clones, about 83% detected once. The source of this sequence is a man aged 18 to 29 with HIV. The source material was unsorted PBMCs, sampled 3 years after starting antiretroviral therapy. The chain links TRBV2 to TRBJ1-2; D call uncertain. The CDR3: CASSLPEGLYGYTF. The DNA of the CDR3 is TGTGCCAGCAGTTTGCCGGAGGGTCTCTATGGCTACACCTTC.